The 14 T cell receptor beta chains below all came from one sample that was sequenced in a study of T cell responses to AZD1222 COVID-19 vaccine. Clones were read by immunoSEQ multiplex PCR, and TCRdb kept only the in-frame ones, dropping some. The data show some 180,000 clones, with roughly 92% seen just once and more than 9% held by the top ten. Sequencing used peripheral blood, obtained on day 0 of AZD1222 vaccination. The receptors shown here come from an adult in good health.

J is TRBJ1-4 and V is TRBV19; no firm D call. With 5 bases removed from V and 6 bases from J, the gap between germline ends came to 10 bases. The CDR3 loop spans 13 amino acids. Germline assignment: CDR1 LNHDA and CDR2 SQIVND (reference sequence). CDR3 sequence reads: CASSHRLHEKLFF. In DNA, the CDR3 is TGTGCCAGTAGTCACAGACTACATGAAAAACTGTTTTTT. Combining the CDR3 with reference TRBV19 and TRBJ1-4 gives the whole variable domain DGGITQSPKYLFRKEGQNVTLSCEQNLNHDAMYWYRQDPGQGLRLIYYSQIVNDFQKGDIAEGYSVSREKKESFPLTVTSAQKNPTAFYLCASSHRLHEKLFFGSGTQLSVL.

The chain has TRBV2 and TRBJ2-2, with 7 bases aligning to TRBD2. Trimming removed 10 bases from V and 1 base from J; junction bases left unmatched: 9. The CDR3 is 15 amino acids. Germline values: CDR1 SNHLY, CDR2 FYNNEI. The CDR3 protein is CAKGPAGQNTGELFF. For the CDR3, the DNA is TGTGCCAAAGGTCCAGCGGGGCAGAACACCGGGGAGCTGTTTTTT.

This clone was found once. The chain recombines TRBV4-1 with TRBJ1-1, with D unresolved. The CDR3 extends over 14 amino acids. Trimming shortened V by 0 bases and J by 3 bases, and 8 bases separated the two germline ends. Germline values: CDR1 MGHRA, CDR2 YSYEKL. This chain's CDR3 is CASSQEGSDTEAFF. DNA of the CDR3: TGCGCCAGCAGCCAAGAGGGATCTGACACTGAAGCTTTCTTT.

The J gene is TRBJ2-5, the V gene TRBV20-1; no definite D call. V was pared by 5 bases and J by 2 bases, with 3 bases between. CDR3 size: 10 residues. The germline V gene has CDR1 DFQATT and CDR2 SNEGSKA (reference sequence). The CDR3 reads CSAFQETQYF. The CDR3 DNA reads as TGCAGTGCTTTTCAAGAGACCCAGTACTTC.

V usage is TRBV6-5 and J usage is TRBJ2-7; 11 bases line up with TRBD2. Germline assignment: CDR1 MNHEY and CDR2 SVGAGI. The CDR3 has 15 residues. Unmatched junction bases numbered 7, after V lost 8 bases and J lost 1 base. The DNA of the CDR3 is TGTGCCAGCCTGGAAACTAGCGGGAGTTCCTACGAGCAGTACTTC. Its protein is CASLETSGSSYEQYF.

The chain carries TRBV9 and TRBJ1-2; no definite D call. The CDR3 has 15 amino acids. The germline V gene has CDR1 SGDLS and CDR2 YYNGEE. Deletions cut 5 bases from V and 6 bases from J, with 20 bases between. Here the CDR3 reads CASSTHSTGVDGYTF. Written as DNA, the CDR3 is TGTGCCAGCAGTACCCATTCGACTGGAGTTGATGGCTACACCTTC.

This clone was seen only once. The rearrangement uses TRBV7-6 and TRBJ1-1, with a possible D match to TRBD1 (5 bases). Germline V gives CDR1 SGHVS, CDR2 FNYEAQ. The CDR3 totals 15 residues. Trimming removed 5 bases from V and 1 base from J, with 14 bases in between. The CDR3 sequence is CASSPLGAGNTEAFF. CDR3 DNA sequence: TGTGCCAGCAGCCCCCTAGGGGCTGGGAACACTGAAGCTTTCTTT.

The chain couples TRBV6-1 to TRBJ2-1, with 7 bases lining up with TRBD1. Germline V lookup: CDR1 MNHNS, CDR2 SASEGT. The length of the CDR3 is 12 residues. The ends lost 1 base at V and 12 bases at J; junction bases unmatched: 3. In DNA form, the CDR3 reads TGTGCCAGCAGTGAAGTAGGGGGCGGGCAGTTCTTC. Protein sequence: CASSEVGGGQFF.

This clone came up once. CDR3 bases: TGTGCCAGCAGCCCAGATTTTGGCGGGAGCAGCAACAATGAGCAGTTCTTC. Amino acids: CASSPDFGGSSNNEQFF. J is TRBJ2-1 and V is TRBV11-3; 7 bases agree with TRBD2. Per germline, CDR1 SGHNT and CDR2 YENEEA. The CDR3 loop spans 17 amino acids. Germline trimming cut 5 bases from V and 5 bases from J; bases unmatched to any gene: 15.

The chain combines TRBV6-5 with TRBJ1-5, with 7 bases aligning to TRBD1. The CDR3 spans 14 residues. V was clipped by 5 bases and J by 5 bases; unmatched bases: 6. Germline values: CDR1 MNHEY, CDR2 SVGAGI. The CDR3 reads CASSRRQGDQPQHF. The CDR3 coding sequence is TGTGCCAGCAGTCGGCGACAGGGTGATCAGCCCCAGCATTTT.

Concerning this clone itself: Other DNA sequences from this sample encode an identical CDR3 as well. The rearrangement links TRBV19 to TRBJ1-1, with D uncertain. The CDR3 extends over 13 amino acids. Germline V gene data show CDR1 as LNHDA and CDR2 as SQIVND (reference sequence). Between the trimmed V and J ends, which lost 3 bases and 1 base, there was a span of 6 bases. The CDR3 DNA is TGTGCCAGTAGTATTGGAGGGAACACTGAAGCTTTCTTT. Protein product: CASSIGGNTEAFF.

The chain recombines TRBV7-9 with TRBJ1-3, with 7 bases lining up with TRBD1. J was trimmed by 3 bases and V by 1 base; bases with no gene match: 3. The CDR3 totals 15 residues. Per germline, CDR1 SEHNR and CDR2 FQNEAQ (reference sequence). This CDR3 reads CASSLGTGDGNTIYF. The CDR3, as DNA: TGTGCCAGCAGCTTAGGGACAGGAGATGGAAACACCATATATTTT.

The chain joins TRBV27 to TRBJ1-5; perhaps TRBD1 as D (6 bases). CDR1 and CDR2 from the germline V gene are MNHEY and SMNVEV (reference sequence). The CDR3 loop spans 15 amino acids. Trimming removed 4 bases at V and 0 bases at J, with 10 bases between. CDR3 DNA sequence: TGTGCCAGCAGTTCCTACAGGGATAGCAATCAGCCCCAGCATTTT. Translation: CASSSYRDSNQPQHF.

The count of this clone is one. The V and J genes are TRBV6-2 or TRBV6-3 and TRBJ2-1, with D perhaps matching TRBD1 or TRBD2 (5 bases each). V was pared by 4 bases and J by 3 bases, with 13 bases between. CDR1 is MNHEY, CDR2 SVGEGT, per germline. The CDR3 runs 15 residues. The CDR3 is CASSSGTSSYNEQFF. The CDR3 nucleotides are TGTGCCAGCAGTTCCGGGACGTCGAGCTACAATGAGCAGTTCTTC.